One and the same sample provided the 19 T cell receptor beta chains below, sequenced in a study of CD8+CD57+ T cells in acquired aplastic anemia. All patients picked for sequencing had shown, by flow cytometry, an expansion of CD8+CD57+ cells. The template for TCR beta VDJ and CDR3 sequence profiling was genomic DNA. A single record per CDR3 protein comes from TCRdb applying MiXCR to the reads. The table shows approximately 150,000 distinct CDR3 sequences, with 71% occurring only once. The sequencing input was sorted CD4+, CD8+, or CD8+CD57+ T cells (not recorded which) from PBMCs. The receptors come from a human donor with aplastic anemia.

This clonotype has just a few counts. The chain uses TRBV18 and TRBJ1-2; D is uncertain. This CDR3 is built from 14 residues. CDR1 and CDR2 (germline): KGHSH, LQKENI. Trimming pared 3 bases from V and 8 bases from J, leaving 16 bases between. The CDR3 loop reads CASSPRTAPYGYTF. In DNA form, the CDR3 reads TGTGCCAGCTCACCTCGAACAGCCCCTTACGGCTACACCTTC.

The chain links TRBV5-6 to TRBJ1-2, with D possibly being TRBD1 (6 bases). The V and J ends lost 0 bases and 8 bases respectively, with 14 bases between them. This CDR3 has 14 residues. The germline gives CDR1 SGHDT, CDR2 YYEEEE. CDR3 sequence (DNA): TGTGCCAGCAGCTTGGAGGGGGGCGGCGAAGGCTACACCTTC. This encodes CASSLEGGGEGYTF. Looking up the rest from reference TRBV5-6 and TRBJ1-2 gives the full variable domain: DAGVTQSPTHLIKTRGQQVTLRCSPKSGHDTVSWYQQALGQGPQFIFQYYEEEERQRGNFPDRFSGHQFPNYSSELNVNALLLGDSALYLCASSLEGGGEGYTFGSGTRLTVV.

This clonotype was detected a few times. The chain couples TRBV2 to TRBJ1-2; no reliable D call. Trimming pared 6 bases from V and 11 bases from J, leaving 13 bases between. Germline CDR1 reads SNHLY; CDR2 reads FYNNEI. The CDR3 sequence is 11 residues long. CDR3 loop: CASSKMRVYTF. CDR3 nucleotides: TGTGCCAGCAGCAAAATGAGAGTTTACACCTTC.

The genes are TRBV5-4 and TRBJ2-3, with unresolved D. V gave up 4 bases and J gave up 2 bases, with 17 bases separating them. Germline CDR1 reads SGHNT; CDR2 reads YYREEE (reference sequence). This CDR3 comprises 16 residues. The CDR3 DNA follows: TGTGCCAGCAGCCCTCTAGGTGGGGAAGTCACAGATACGCAGTATTTT. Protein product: CASSPLGGEVTDTQYF.

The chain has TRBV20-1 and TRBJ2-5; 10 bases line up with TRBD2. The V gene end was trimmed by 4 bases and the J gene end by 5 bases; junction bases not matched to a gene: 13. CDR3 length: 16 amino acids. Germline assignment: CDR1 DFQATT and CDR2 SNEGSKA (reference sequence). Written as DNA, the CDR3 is TGCAGTGCTAAGGGGCTAGCGGGGGTACCCGGGGAGACCCAGTACTTC. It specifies CSAKGLAGVPGETQYF.

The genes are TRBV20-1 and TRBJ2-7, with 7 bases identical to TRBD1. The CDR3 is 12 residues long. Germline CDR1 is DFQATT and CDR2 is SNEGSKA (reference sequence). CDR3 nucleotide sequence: TGCAGTGCTGGAGACAGGGATTACGAGCAGTACGTC. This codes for CSAGDRDYEQYV.

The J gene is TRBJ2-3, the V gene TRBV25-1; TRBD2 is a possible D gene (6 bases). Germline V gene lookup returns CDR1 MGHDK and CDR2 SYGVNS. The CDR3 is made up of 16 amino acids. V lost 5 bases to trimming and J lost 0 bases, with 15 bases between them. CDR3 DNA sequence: TGTGCCAGCAGTTCTCGCGGGGCCGGCAGCACAGATACGCAGTATTTT. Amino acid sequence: CASSSRGAGSTDTQYF.

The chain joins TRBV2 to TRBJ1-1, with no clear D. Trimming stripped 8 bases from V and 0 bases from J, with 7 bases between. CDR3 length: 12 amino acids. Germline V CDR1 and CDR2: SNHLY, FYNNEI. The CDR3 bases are TGTGCCAGCCAACTAATGAACACTGAAGCTTTCTTT. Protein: CASQLMNTEAFF.

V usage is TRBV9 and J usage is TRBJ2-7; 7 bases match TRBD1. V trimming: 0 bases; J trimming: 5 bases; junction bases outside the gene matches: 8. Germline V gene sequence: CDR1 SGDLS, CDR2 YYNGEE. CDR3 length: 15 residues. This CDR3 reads CASSVVGTEVNEQYF. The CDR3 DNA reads TGTGCCAGCAGCGTAGTCGGGACAGAGGTCAACGAGCAGTACTTC.

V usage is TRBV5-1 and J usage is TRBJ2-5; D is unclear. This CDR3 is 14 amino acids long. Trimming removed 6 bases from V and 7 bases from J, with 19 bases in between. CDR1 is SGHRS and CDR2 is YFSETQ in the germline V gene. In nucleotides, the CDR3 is TGCGCCAGCATGCTGGACGGCTCCTCAGGGACCCAGTACTTC. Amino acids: CASMLDGSSGTQYF.

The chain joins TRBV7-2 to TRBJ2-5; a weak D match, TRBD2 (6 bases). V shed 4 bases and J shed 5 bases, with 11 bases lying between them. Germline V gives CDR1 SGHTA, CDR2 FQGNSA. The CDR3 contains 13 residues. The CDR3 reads CASSSPTSETQYF. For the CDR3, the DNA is TGTGCCAGCAGCTCCCCGACTAGTGAGACCCAGTACTTC.

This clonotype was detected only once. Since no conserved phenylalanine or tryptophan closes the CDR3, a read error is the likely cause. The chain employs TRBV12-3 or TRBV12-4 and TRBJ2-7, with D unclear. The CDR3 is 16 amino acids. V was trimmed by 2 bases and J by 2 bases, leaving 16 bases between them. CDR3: CASSLWTSDSPYEQYY. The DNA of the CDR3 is TGTGCCAGCAGTTTATGGACCAGCGACTCCCCCTACGAGCAGTACTAC.

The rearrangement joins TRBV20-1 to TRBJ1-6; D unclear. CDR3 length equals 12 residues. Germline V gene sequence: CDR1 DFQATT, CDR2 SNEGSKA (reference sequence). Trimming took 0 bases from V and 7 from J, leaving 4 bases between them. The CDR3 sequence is CSAREGNSPLHF. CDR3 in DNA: TGCAGTGCTAGAGAAGGCAATTCACCCCTCCACTTT.

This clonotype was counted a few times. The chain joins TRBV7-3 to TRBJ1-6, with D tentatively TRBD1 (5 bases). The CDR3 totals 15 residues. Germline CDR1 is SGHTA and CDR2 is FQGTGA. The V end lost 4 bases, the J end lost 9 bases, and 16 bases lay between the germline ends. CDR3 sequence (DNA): TGTGCCAGCAGCTCGTTTGGGGGGGTTGGTTCACCCCTCCACTTT. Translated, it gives CASSSFGGVGSPLHF.

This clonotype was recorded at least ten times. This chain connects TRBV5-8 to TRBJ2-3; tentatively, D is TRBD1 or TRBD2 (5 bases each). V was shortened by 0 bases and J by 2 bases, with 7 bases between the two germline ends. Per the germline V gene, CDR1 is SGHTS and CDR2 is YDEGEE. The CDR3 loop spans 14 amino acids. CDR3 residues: CASSLGGTTDTQYF. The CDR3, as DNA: TGTGCCAGCAGCTTGGGTGGGACCACAGATACGCAGTATTTT. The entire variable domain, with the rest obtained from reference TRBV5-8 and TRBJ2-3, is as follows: EAGVTQSPTHLIKTRGQQATLRCSPISGHTSVYWYQQALGLGLQFLLWYDEGEERNRGNFPPRFSGRQFPNYSSELNVNALELEDSALYLCASSLGGTTDTQYFGPGTRLTVL.

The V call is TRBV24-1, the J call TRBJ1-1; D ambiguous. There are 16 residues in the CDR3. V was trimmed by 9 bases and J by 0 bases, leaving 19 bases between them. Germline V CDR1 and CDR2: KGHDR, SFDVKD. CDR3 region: CATVAPNAPVNTEAFF. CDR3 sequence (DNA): TGTGCCACCGTGGCACCGAACGCCCCCGTGAACACTGAAGCTTTCTTT.

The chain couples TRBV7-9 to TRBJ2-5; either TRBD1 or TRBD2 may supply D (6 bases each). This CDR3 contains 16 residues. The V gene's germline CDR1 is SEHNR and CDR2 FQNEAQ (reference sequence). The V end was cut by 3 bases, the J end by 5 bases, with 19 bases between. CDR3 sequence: CASSLGGPGEGETQYF. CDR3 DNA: TGTGCCAGCAGCTTGGGGGGACCAGGGGAAGGGGAGACCCAGTACTTC.

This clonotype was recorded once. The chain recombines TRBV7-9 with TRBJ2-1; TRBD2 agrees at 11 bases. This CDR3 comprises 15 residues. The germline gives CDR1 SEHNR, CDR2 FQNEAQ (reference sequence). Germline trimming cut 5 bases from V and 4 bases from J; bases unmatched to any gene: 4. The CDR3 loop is CASSQGLAEYNEQFF. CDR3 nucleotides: TGTGCCAGCAGCCAGGGACTAGCGGAGTACAATGAGCAGTTCTTC.

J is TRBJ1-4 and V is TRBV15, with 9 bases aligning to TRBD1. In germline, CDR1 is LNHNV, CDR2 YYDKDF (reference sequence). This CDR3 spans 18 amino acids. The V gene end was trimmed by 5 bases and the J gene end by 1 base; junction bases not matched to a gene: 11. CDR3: CATSAYPGQGITNEKLFF. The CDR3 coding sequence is TGTGCCACCAGCGCTTACCCGGGACAGGGCATAACTAATGAAAAACTGTTTTTT.